The next 25 T cell receptor beta chains were all read from a single sample in a study of T cell changes during pregnancy in multiple sclerosis. Sequenced by immunoSEQ multiplex PCR; TCRdb stores in-frame clones only, minus some. The sample records about 68,000 clones, roughly 89% being singletons. Sequenced material: peripheral blood, taken in the second trimester of pregnancy. Receptor source: a female donor with multiple sclerosis, enrolled in a pregnancy study.

J is TRBJ1-2 and V is TRBV4-3; the D gene is possibly TRBD1 (5 bases). Trimming took 3 bases from V and 4 from J, leaving 9 bases between them. Germline V gene data show CDR1 as LGHNA and CDR2 as YSLEER. This CDR3 has 13 residues. The CDR3 loop is CASSQGQSYGYTF. The DNA for the CDR3 is TGCGCCAGCAGCCAGGGGCAGAGCTATGGCTACACCTTC.

The chain joins TRBV7-6 to TRBJ2-1; the match to TRBD2 covers 8 bases. Germline V CDR1 and CDR2: SGHVS, FNYEAQ. With 5 bases clipped from V and 0 bases from J, the junction kept 3 bases outside the gene matches. This CDR3 is 15 amino acids long. This CDR3 reads CASSTSGSSYNEQFF. The CDR3 bases are TGTGCCAGCAGCACCAGCGGGAGCTCCTACAATGAGCAGTTCTTC.

The gene calls are TRBV2 and TRBJ1-6, with TRBD1 identical over 7 bases. The CDR3 is 12 residues long. Germline-derived CDR1 and CDR2 are SNHLY and FYNNEI. The J segment lost 9 bases and the V segment lost 9 bases, leaving 5 bases of the junction unmatched. This CDR3 reads CASLTGPSPLHF. For the CDR3, the DNA is TGTGCCAGTTTGACAGGGCCTTCACCCCTCCACTTT. Variable domain in full (rest from reference TRBV2 and TRBJ1-6): EPEVTQTPSHQVTQMGQEVILRCVPISNHLYFYWYRQILGQKVEFLVSFYNNEISEKSEIFDDQFSVERPDGSNFTLKIRSTKLEDSAMYFCASLTGPSPLHFGNGTRLTVT.

The CDR3 sequence is CASSLAGTGANTIYF. The CDR3 DNA reads as TGTGCCAGCAGCTTAGCGGGAACAGGGGCAAACACCATATATTTT. The V gene is TRBV7-9, the J gene TRBJ1-3; 7 bases match TRBD1. V dropped 0 bases and J dropped 6; count of bases not matched to a gene: 5. This CDR3 comprises 15 residues. Germline loops: CDR1 SEHNR, CDR2 FQNEAQ (reference sequence).

J is TRBJ1-4 and V is TRBV9; 7 positions agree with TRBD1. Germline CDR1 is SGDLS and CDR2 is YYNGEE. This CDR3 spans 16 amino acids. The V and J ends lost 0 bases and 3 bases, in that order; junction bases with no gene match: 5. The CDR3: CASSVVPGQANEKLFF. As DNA, the CDR3 is TGTGCCAGCAGCGTAGTCCCCGGACAGGCTAATGAAAAACTGTTTTTT. Supplemented by reference TRBV9 and TRBJ1-4, the full variable domain reads DSGVTQTPKHLITATGQRVTLRCSPRSGDLSVYWYQQSLDQGLQFLIQYYNGEERAKGNILERFSAQQFPDLHSELNLSSLELGDSALYFCASSVVPGQANEKLFFGSGTQLSVL.

The CDR3 region has the DNA TGTGCCAGCAGTCAACCCACTAGCGGTGACTCCTACGAGCAGTACTTC. The encoded protein is CASSQPTSGDSYEQYF. The chain uses TRBV7-6 and TRBJ2-7, with 8 bases fitting TRBD2. The CDR3 runs 16 residues. The V segment lost 6 bases and the J segment 0 bases; nucleotides outside the gene matches: 10. CDR1 SGHVS and CDR2 FNYEAQ come from the germline V gene. The full variable domain, completed using reference TRBV7-6 and TRBJ2-7, is GAGVSQSPRYKVTKRGQDVALRCDPISGHVSLYWYRQALGQGPEFLTYFNYEAQQDKSGLPNDRFSAERPEGSISTLTIQRTEQRDSAMYRCASSQPTSGDSYEQYFGPGTRLTVT.

The chain joins TRBV6-1 to TRBJ1-1; the D is unclear. The CDR3 sequence is 12 residues long. Germline assignment: CDR1 MNHNS and CDR2 SASEGT. With 4 bases removed from V and 4 bases from J, the gap between germline ends came to 7 bases. The CDR3 reads CASSALPTEAFF. CDR3 DNA: TGTGCCAGCAGTGCCCTCCCCACTGAAGCTTTCTTT.

This clone was recorded once. The chain carries TRBV7-2 and TRBJ2-7, with TRBD2 identical over 12 bases. This CDR3 region has 16 residues. V gave up 5 bases and J gave up 2 bases; unmatched junction bases: 7. CDR1 and CDR2 from the germline V gene are SGHTA and FQGNSA. The CDR3 spells CASSPRTSGAAYEQYF. CDR3 bases: TGTGCCAGCAGCCCTCGGACTAGCGGGGCCGCCTACGAGCAGTACTTC. Full variable domain (missing parts from reference TRBV7-2 and TRBJ2-7): GAGVSQSPSNKVTEKGKDVELRCDPISGHTALYWYRQSLGQGLEFLIYFQGNSAPDKSGLPSDRFSAERTGGSVSTLTIQRTQQEDSAVYLCASSPRTSGAAYEQYFGPGTRLTVT.

V is TRBV27 and J is TRBJ1-6; D unresolved. Trimming took 5 bases from V and 4 from J, leaving 18 bases between them. Germline V gene data show CDR1 as MNHEY and CDR2 as SMNVEV (reference sequence). This CDR3 contains 17 residues. CDR3: CASSPIRGPNYNSPLHF. CDR3 nucleotide sequence: TGTGCCAGCAGTCCGATCCGGGGTCCCAATTATAATTCACCCCTCCACTTT.

This chain joins TRBV5-1 and TRBJ2-3, with TRBD2 matching 9 bases. The germline CDR1 and CDR2 sequences are SGHRS and YFSETQ. V dropped 4 bases and J dropped 3; count of bases not matched to a gene: 6. CDR3 length: 15 residues. The CDR3, as DNA: TGCGCCAGCAGCCGAGGGACTAGCAGTACAGATACGCAGTATTTT. It encodes CASSRGTSSTDTQYF. Combining the CDR3 with reference TRBV5-1 and TRBJ2-3 gives the whole variable domain KAGVTQTPRYLIKTRGQQVTLSCSPISGHRSVSWYQQTPGQGLQFLFEYFSETQRNKGNFPGRFSGRQFSNSRSEMNVSTLELGDSALYLCASSRGTSSTDTQYFGPGTRLTVL.

The CDR3 DNA sequence: TGTGCCAGCAGCTACGGACAGGGGTACACTGAAGCTTTCTTT. It specifies CASSYGQGYTEAFF. V and J are TRBV11-3 and TRBJ1-1; 9 nucleotides match TRBD1. This CDR3 spans 14 amino acids. The ends lost 4 bases at V and 3 bases at J; junction bases unmatched: 3. CDR1 is SGHNT, CDR2 YENEEA, per germline.

This chain joins TRBV9 and TRBJ1-4; 7 bases map to TRBD1. CDR3 length: 16 amino acids. The J segment lost 2 bases and the V segment lost 0 bases, leaving 4 bases of the junction unmatched. In germline, CDR1 is SGDLS, CDR2 YYNGEE. For the CDR3, the DNA is TGTGCCAGCAGCGTAGACCCGGACAGGACTAATGAAAAACTGTTTTTT. Its protein product is CASSVDPDRTNEKLFF. Combining the CDR3 with reference TRBV9 and TRBJ1-4 gives the whole variable domain DSGVTQTPKHLITATGQRVTLRCSPRSGDLSVYWYQQSLDQGLQFLIQYYNGEERAKGNILERFSAQQFPDLHSELNLSSLELGDSALYFCASSVDPDRTNEKLFFGSGTQLSVL.

V gene TRBV27 combines with J gene TRBJ1-5, with D perhaps TRBD1 (6 bases). CDR1 is MNHEY, CDR2 SMNVEV, per germline (reference sequence). Trimming took off 3 bases at V and 0 bases at J, with 15 bases between the two ends. The CDR3 sequence is 17 residues long. The CDR3 sequence is CASSFRRQANSNQPQHF. In nucleotides, the CDR3 is TGTGCCAGCAGTTTTCGCCGACAGGCAAATAGCAATCAGCCCCAGCATTTT.

This clone has only one observation. The chain links TRBV5-4 to TRBJ1-3, with a tentative D call TRBD1 (5 bases). V gave up 0 bases and J gave up 1 base, with 8 bases separating them. This CDR3 region has 15 residues. Per the germline V gene, CDR1 is SGHNT and CDR2 is YYREEE (reference sequence). CDR3 in amino acids: CASSLEGRSGNTIYF. CDR3 coding DNA: TGTGCCAGCAGCTTGGAGGGGAGGTCTGGAAACACCATATATTTT. Full variable domain (remainder filled in from reference TRBV5-4 and TRBJ1-3): ETGVTQSPTHLIKTRGQQVTLRCSSQSGHNTVSWYQQALGQGPQFIFQYYREEENGRGNFPPRFSGLQFPNYSSELNVNALELDDSALYLCASSLEGRSGNTIYFGEGSWLTVV.

This clone was found a few times. The chain uses TRBV7-9 and TRBJ1-1; 8 nucleotides align to TRBD1. The CDR3 loop spans 13 amino acids. Germline assignment: CDR1 SEHNR and CDR2 FQNEAQ (reference sequence). V was pared by 5 bases and J by 3 bases, with 2 bases of the junction left unmatched. CDR3 region: CASSADRDTEAFF. In DNA form, the CDR3 reads TGTGCCAGCAGCGCGGACAGGGACACTGAAGCTTTCTTT.

The rearrangement joins TRBV6-5 to TRBJ2-5; D not certain. From germline, CDR1 is MNHEY and CDR2 SVGAGI. The CDR3 is made up of 14 amino acids. Trimming shortened V by 0 bases and J by 7 bases, and 12 bases separated the two germline ends. Here the CDR3 reads CASSYSTGLGTQYF. The CDR3 DNA is TGTGCCAGCAGTTACTCGACCGGGTTAGGGACCCAGTACTTC.

This CDR3 is CASSPRQTGLFTEAFF. The CDR3 region has the DNA TGTGCCAGCAGCCCCCGTCAGACAGGTCTGTTCACTGAAGCTTTCTTT. The rearrangement links TRBV7-2 to TRBJ1-1, with D possibly being TRBD1 (6 bases). Between the trimmed V and J ends, which lost 5 bases and 4 bases, there was a span of 20 bases. Germline V gives CDR1 SGHTA, CDR2 FQGNSA. The CDR3 extends over 16 amino acids.

This clone has just one count. The chain is built from TRBV7-2 and TRBJ2-1; D might be TRBD2 (7 bases). The CDR3 consists of 15 residues. V lost 3 bases and J lost 8, with 17 bases in between. Germline CDR1 SGHTA, CDR2 FQGNSA. The CDR3 reads CASSLVPGGRDEQFF. For the CDR3, the DNA is TGTGCCAGCAGCTTGGTCCCCGGGGGGCGGGATGAGCAGTTCTTC.

The J gene is TRBJ2-7, the V gene TRBV5-1; 9 positions match TRBD2. This CDR3 contains 14 residues. Germline CDR1 reads SGHRS; CDR2 reads YFSETQ. Trimming removed 2 bases from V and 3 bases from J; junction bases left unmatched: 3. The CDR3 region is CASSFSGGDYEQYF. CDR3 nucleotides: TGCGCCAGCAGCTTTAGCGGGGGAGACTACGAGCAGTACTTC. Full variable domain (rest looked up from reference TRBV5-1 and TRBJ2-7): KAGVTQTPRYLIKTRGQQVTLSCSPISGHRSVSWYQQTPGQGLQFLFEYFSETQRNKGNFPGRFSGRQFSNSRSEMNVSTLELGDSALYLCASSFSGGDYEQYFGPGTRLTVT.

This chain uses TRBV7-9 with TRBJ1-4; no definite D call. Trimming took off 8 bases at V and 7 bases at J, with 8 bases between the two ends. The CDR3 spans 11 residues. The germline V gene encodes CDR1 SEHNR and CDR2 FQNEAQ (reference sequence). CDR3 bases: TGTGCCAGCTCTACCGGTGAAAAACTGTTTTTT. Translating gives CASSTGEKLFF.

CDR3 residues: CASSVGGGLALQEQYF. CDR3 sequence (DNA): TGTGCCAGCAGCGTAGGGGGGGGACTAGCGCTTCAGGAGCAGTACTTC. The chain uses TRBV9 and TRBJ2-7; 10 nucleotides align to TRBD2. This CDR3 is built from 16 residues. Germline V gene data show CDR1 as SGDLS and CDR2 as YYNGEE. J gave up 7 bases and V 0 bases, and 10 bases lay outside the gene matches.

The chain has TRBV7-3 and TRBJ2-5; 12 bases are a match to TRBD2. The CDR3 contains 15 residues. V was pared by 2 bases and J by 4 bases, with 2 bases of the junction left unmatched. CDR1 is SGHTA and CDR2 is FQGTGA in the germline V gene. The CDR3 DNA sequence: TGTGCCAGCAGCTTAGGACTAGCGGGGTTAGAGACCCAGTACTTC. Protein sequence: CASSLGLAGLETQYF.

The chain carries TRBV7-7 and TRBJ2-7; 7 bases agree with TRBD1. V was clipped by 4 bases and J by 4 bases; unmatched bases: 4. Germline V gene sequence: CDR1 SSHAT, CDR2 FNYEAQ (reference sequence). The CDR3 sequence is 13 residues long. The DNA for the CDR3 is TGTGCCAGCAGCTCCTCACAGGGGTACGAGCAGTACTTC. It codes for CASSSSQGYEQYF. Variable domain in full (rest from reference TRBV7-7 and TRBJ2-7): GAGVSQSPRYKVTKRGQDVTLRCDPISSHATLYWYQQALGQGPEFLTYFNYEAQPDKSGLPSDRFSAERPEGSISTLTIQRTEQRDSAMYRCASSSSQGYEQYFGPGTRLTVT.

The chain recombines TRBV7-9 with TRBJ1-3; 7 bases are a match to TRBD1. Germline V gene sequence: CDR1 SEHNR, CDR2 FQNEAQ (reference sequence). J gave up 2 bases and V 5 bases, and 3 bases lay outside the gene matches. The CDR3 is 14 amino acids. The CDR3 spells CASSPTGTGNTIYF. The CDR3 bases are TGTGCCAGCAGCCCGACAGGGACTGGAAACACCATATATTTT.

The chain couples TRBV12-5 to TRBJ2-7; D may be TRBD2 (6 bases). The germline CDR1 and CDR2 sequences are LGHNT and FRNRAP. This CDR3 has 13 residues. V lost 6 bases to trimming and J lost 2 bases, with 11 bases between them. CDR3 loop: CASGEGSPYEQYF. The CDR3 DNA follows: TGTGCTAGTGGGGAGGGGTCCCCCTACGAGCAGTACTTC.